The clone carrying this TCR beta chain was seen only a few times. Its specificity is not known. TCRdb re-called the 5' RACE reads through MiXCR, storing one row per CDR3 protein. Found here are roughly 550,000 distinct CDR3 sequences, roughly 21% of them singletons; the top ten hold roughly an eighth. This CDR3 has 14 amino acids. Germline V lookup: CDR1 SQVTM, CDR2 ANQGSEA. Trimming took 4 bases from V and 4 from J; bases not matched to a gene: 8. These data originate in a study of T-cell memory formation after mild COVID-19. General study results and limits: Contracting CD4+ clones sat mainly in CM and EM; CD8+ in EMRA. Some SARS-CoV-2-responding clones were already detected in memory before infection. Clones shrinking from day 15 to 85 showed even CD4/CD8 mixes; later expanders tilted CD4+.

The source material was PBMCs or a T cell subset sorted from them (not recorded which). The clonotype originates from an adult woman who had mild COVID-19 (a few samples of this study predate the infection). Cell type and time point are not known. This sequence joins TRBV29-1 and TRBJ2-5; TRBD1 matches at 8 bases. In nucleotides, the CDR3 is TGCAGCGTTGTGGCCAGGGGGCTCCCAGAGACCCAGTACTTC. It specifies CSVVARGLPETQYF.